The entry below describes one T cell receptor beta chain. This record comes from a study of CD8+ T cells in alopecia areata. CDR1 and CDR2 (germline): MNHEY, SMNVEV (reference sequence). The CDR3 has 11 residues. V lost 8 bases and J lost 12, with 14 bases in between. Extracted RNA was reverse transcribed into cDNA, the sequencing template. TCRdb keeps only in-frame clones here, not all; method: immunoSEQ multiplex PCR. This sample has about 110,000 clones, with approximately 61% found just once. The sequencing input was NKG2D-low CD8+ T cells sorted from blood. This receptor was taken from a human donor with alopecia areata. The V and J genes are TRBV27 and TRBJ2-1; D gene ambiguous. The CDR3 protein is CASSNSMSQFF. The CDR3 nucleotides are TGTGCCAGCTCCAACTCGATGTCGCAGTTCTTC.